The 13 T cell receptor beta chains in this list originate from one sample, sequenced in a study of T cell responses to AZD1222 COVID-19 vaccine. Method: immunoSEQ multiplex PCR; TCRdb's copy keeps in-frame clones and lacks some. There are roughly 170,000 clones in the sample; approximately 90% occur only once, and 1.5% to 2% lies in the top ten. Sequencing was performed on peripheral blood, taken on day 0 of AZD1222 vaccination. The source is an adult in good health.

The chain has TRBV11-2 and TRBJ2-7; perhaps TRBD1 as D (6 bases). The CDR3 length is 14 residues. V was shortened by 7 bases and J by 13 bases, with 26 bases between the two germline ends. Germline V gives CDR1 SGHAT, CDR2 FQNNGV. The CDR3 loop is CASTLTPRGIQPYF. CDR3 DNA sequence: TGTGCCAGCACCCTCACCCCCAGGGGCATCCAACCTTACTTC. Complete variable domain (other parts from reference TRBV11-2 and TRBJ2-7): EAGVAQSPRYKIIEKRQSVAFWCNPISGHATLYWYQQILGQGPKLLIQFQNNGVVDDSQLPKDRFSAERLKGVDSTLKIQPAKLEDSAVYLCASTLTPRGIQPYFGPGTRLTVT.

The chain combines TRBV4-1 with TRBJ1-2; D gene unclear. Germline CDR1 is MGHRA and CDR2 is YSYEKL. Trimming cost V 6 bases and J 8 bases, with 19 bases left between them. The CDR3 length is 14 residues. CDR3 region: CASSQAALTGGYTF. Here the CDR3 DNA reads TGCGCCAGCAGTCAGGCAGCTCTCACGGGCGGCTACACCTTC.

This chain uses TRBV18 with TRBJ2-3, with 9 bases matching TRBD1. CDR1 and CDR2 from the germline V gene are KGHSH and LQKENI. The CDR3 runs 14 residues. V lost 3 bases, J lost 4 bases, and 2 bases stayed unmatched. This CDR3 reads CASSPRQGADTQYF. CDR3 in DNA: TGTGCCAGCTCACCCCGACAGGGGGCAGATACGCAGTATTTT.

This chain links TRBV27 with TRBJ1-6, with D perhaps matching TRBD1 (5 bases). The V end lost 4 bases, the J end lost 8 bases, and 6 bases lay between the germline ends. Germline lookup yields CDR1 MNHEY and CDR2 SMNVEV (reference sequence). The CDR3 is 12 residues long. The chain's CDR3 is CASSWGDSPLHF. DNA of the CDR3: TGTGCCAGCAGTTGGGGGGATTCACCCCTCCACTTT.

The rearrangement uses TRBV29-1 and TRBJ1-4; D not resolved. Trimming left V 7 bases short and J 3 bases short, with 9 bases between. The CDR3 is 12 residues long. Germline V CDR1 and CDR2: SQVTM, ANQGSEA. The DNA of the CDR3 is TGCAGCGCGGCAAAACCTAATGAAAAACTGTTTTTT. Protein: CSAAKPNEKLFF.

The chain joins TRBV4-3 to TRBJ2-7, with TRBD1 matching 8 bases. The CDR3 has 13 residues. J lost 3 bases, V lost 4 bases, and 2 bases had no gene match. Looked up from germline, CDR1 is LGHNA and CDR2 is YSLEER. CDR3 sequence (DNA): TGCGCCAGCAGCCGAGACAGGGGCTACGAGCAGTACTTC. This codes for CASSRDRGYEQYF.

This clone occurred once. The chain is built from TRBV27 and TRBJ1-2, with 8 nucleotides matching TRBD1. The germline CDR1 and CDR2 sequences are MNHEY and SMNVEV (reference sequence). The CDR3 contains 14 residues. V shed 5 bases and J 8 bases; nucleotides not matched to a gene: 10. CDR3 DNA sequence: TGTGCCAGCAGTCGAGGAGACAGGGGAAGCGGCTACACCTTC. Translated, it gives CASSRGDRGSGYTF.

The J gene is TRBJ1-5, the V gene TRBV18; weak D call: TRBD1 (6 bases). V was pared by 6 bases and J by 4 bases, with 19 bases between. CDR1 is KGHSH, CDR2 LQKENI, per germline. This CDR3 spans 16 amino acids. The CDR3 sequence is CASSRRTGTRNQPQHF. CDR3 DNA sequence: TGTGCCAGCTCTCGCAGAACCGGGACAAGGAATCAGCCCCAGCATTTT.

This chain connects TRBV27 to TRBJ2-7; D not resolved. Germline V CDR1 and CDR2: MNHEY, SMNVEV (reference sequence). CDR3 length equals 12 residues. Trimming pared 4 bases from V and 3 bases from J, leaving 7 bases between. The CDR3 is CASSSGNYEQYF. The DNA of the CDR3 is TGTGCCAGCAGTTCTGGGAACTACGAGCAGTACTTC.

This clone was detected once. The J gene is TRBJ1-1, the V gene TRBV19; possible D gene TRBD1, 6 bases. Germline lookup yields CDR1 LNHDA and CDR2 SQIVND (reference sequence). Trimming removed 6 bases from V and 8 bases from J, with 16 bases in between. This CDR3 is 13 amino acids long. The CDR3 nucleotides are TGTGCCAGTAGCCCGCGAGGGGGGACGGAAGCTTTCTTT. It encodes CASSPRGGTEAFF.

The chain uses TRBV7-8 and TRBJ2-5, with D hard to call. CDR1 and CDR2 (germline): SGHVS, FQNEAQ. V was trimmed by 2 bases and J by 2 bases, leaving 12 bases between them. The CDR3 runs 15 residues. Written as DNA, the CDR3 is TGTGCCAGCAGCTTATATCGGGCACCTCAAGAGACCCAGTACTTC. This encodes CASSLYRAPQETQYF.

The rearrangement links TRBV2 to TRBJ2-1; D is perhaps TRBD1 or TRBD2 (6 bases each). The CDR3 is 14 amino acids. Germline values: CDR1 SNHLY, CDR2 FYNNEI. V was trimmed by 4 bases and J by 6 bases, leaving 13 bases between them. The CDR3 protein is CASSGGTSVNEQFF. The CDR3 bases are TGTGCCAGCAGTGGCGGGACAAGTGTCAATGAGCAGTTCTTC.

This clone was seen only a few times. One end of the junction does not line up with germline, which may come from a read error. V is TRBV7-7 and J is TRBJ2-2, with a possible D match to TRBD2 (6 bases). From germline, CDR1 is SSHAT and CDR2 FNYEAQ (reference sequence). The CDR3 sequence is 13 residues long. DNA for the CDR3: TGTGCTAGCAGCCCTGGAGGGGACGGGGAGCTGTTTTTT. It yields the protein CASSPGGDGELFF.